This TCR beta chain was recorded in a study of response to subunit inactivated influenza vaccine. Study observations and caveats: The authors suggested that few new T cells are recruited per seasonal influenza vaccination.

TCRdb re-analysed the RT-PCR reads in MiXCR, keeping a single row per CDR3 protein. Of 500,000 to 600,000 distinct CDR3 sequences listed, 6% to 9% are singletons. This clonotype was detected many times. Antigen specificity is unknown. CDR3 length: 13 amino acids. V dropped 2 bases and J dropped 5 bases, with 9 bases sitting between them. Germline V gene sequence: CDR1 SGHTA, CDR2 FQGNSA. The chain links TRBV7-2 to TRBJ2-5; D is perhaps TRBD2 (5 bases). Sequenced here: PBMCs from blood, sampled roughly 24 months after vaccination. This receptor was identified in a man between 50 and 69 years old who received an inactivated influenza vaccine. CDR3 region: CASSLPSRETQYF. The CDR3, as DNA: TGTGCCAGCAGCTTACCTAGCAGGGAGACCCAGTACTTC.